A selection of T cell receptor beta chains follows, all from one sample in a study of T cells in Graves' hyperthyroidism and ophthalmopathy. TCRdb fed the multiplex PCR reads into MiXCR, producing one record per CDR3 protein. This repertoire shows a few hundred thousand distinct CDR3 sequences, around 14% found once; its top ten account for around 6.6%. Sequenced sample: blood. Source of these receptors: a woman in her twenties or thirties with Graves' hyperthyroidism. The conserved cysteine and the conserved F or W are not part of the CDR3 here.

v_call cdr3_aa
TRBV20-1 SARDLVGGDEQY
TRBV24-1 ATSDFPDRAGTDTQY
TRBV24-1 ATSDDGSGYTGELF
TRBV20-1 SVLAAYTDTQY
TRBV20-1 SAKTGETTDTQY
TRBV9 ASSDNSGFQETQY
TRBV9 ASSVDAGGNYGYT
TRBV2 ASKSQGLVYEQY
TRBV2 ASSFGLAGVHEQF
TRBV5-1 ASSLMTGSYEQY
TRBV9 AGSHGQANYGYT
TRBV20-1 SARDRLAALGEQF
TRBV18 ASSPGGSSYYEQY
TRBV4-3 ASSPLTGRNTGELF
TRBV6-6 ASSYLGLADYEQY
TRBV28 ASSDSRHTYNEQF
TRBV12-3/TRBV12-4 ASSLTSGPYNEQY
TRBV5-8 ASSFGTGDHGYT
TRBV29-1 SVLLGNSYEQY
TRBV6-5 ASSYSGAGNQPQH
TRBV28 ASASVGDGTGELF
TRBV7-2 ASSLVSNTNQPQH
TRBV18 ASSPSGPYTDTQY
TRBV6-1 ASSASRDRGYEQY
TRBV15 ATSRDGAGGRINSPLH
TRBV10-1 ASSDPSEGSGNTIY
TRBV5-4 ASSLVGAPPYEQY
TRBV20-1 SARVARADSGNTIY
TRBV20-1 SAEKGLAGGPSYNEQF
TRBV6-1 ARETGGVLRYT
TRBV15 ATSIGSGVFQETQY
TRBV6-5 ASSYSTGDYEQY
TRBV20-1 SARPSGRALDTQY